This is a list of T cell receptor beta chains from one sample in a study of T and B cells in COVID-19 patients. TCRdb fed the multiplex PCR reads into MiXCR, producing one record per CDR3 protein. The sample has some 8,400 distinct CDR3 sequences, approximately 26% seen once. The sequenced sample consisted of blood. These receptor sequences come from a human donor with active COVID-19. CDR3s include the opening cysteine and the closing phenylalanine or tryptophan. The order of the fields is J gene, D gene, V gene, clone size, CDR3 protein, CDR3 DNA. D genes are given only for firm matches. Only part of the rows carry a size: once, few, many, or a class if the clone is expanded.

>TRBJ2-7|NA|TRBV19|medium-sized
CASSASPGPGEQYF
TGTGCCAGTAGTGCGAGCCCGGGACCGGGCGAGCAGTACTTC
>TRBJ1-3|TRBD1|TRBV6-5|NA
CASKGQGAGNTIYF
TGTGCCAGCAAAGGACAGGGGGCTGGAAACACCATATATTTT
>TRBJ2-3|NA|TRBV27|medium-sized
CASSLAASTDTQYF
TGTGCCAGCAGTTTGGCAGCTAGCACAGATACGCAGTATTTT
>TRBJ1-2|NA|TRBV27|medium-sized
CASSPDGNYGYTF
TGTGCCAGCAGCCCGGACGGAAACTATGGCTACACCTTC
>TRBJ2-2|NA|TRBV6-4|medium-sized
CASSDSTTGELFF
TGTGCCAGCAGTGACTCGACAACCGGGGAGCTGTTTTTT
>TRBJ2-3|TRBD2|TRBV27|medium-sized
CASSWTSGMGGDTQYF
TGTGCCAGCAGTTGGACTAGCGGGATGGGGGGGGATACGCAGTATTTT
>TRBJ2-3|TRBD1|TRBV5-1|NA
CASSLETGWDVDTQYF
TGCGCCAGCAGCCTAGAGACAGGGTGGGATGTAGATACGCAGTATTTT
>TRBJ1-2|NA|TRBV29-1|medium-sized
CSVVDGDYTNYGYTF
TGCAGCGTTGTCGACGGCGATTACACTAACTATGGCTACACCTTC
>TRBJ1-1|NA|TRBV27|NA
CASSSQGRTEAFF
TGTGCCAGCAGTTCTCAGGGGAGGACTGAAGCTTTCTTT
>TRBJ2-1|NA|TRBV5-1|NA
CASSLDSISDEQFF
TGCGCCAGCAGCTTGGATAGTATAAGTGATGAGCAGTTCTTC
>TRBJ2-1|TRBD2|TRBV7-2|once
CASSFEGLAGVGFF
TGTGCCAGCAGCTTCGAAGGACTAGCGGGGGTCGGGTTCTTC
>TRBJ2-7|NA|TRBV6-5|medium-sized
CASSYSSQMAYEQYF
TGTGCCAGCAGTTACTCGAGTCAGATGGCCTACGAGCAGTACTTC
>TRBJ2-7|TRBD1|TRBV27|NA
CASSSGTGYYEQYF
TGTGCCAGCAGTAGTGGGACAGGGTATTACGAGCAGTACTTC
>TRBJ2-7|NA|TRBV12-3/TRBV12-4|few
CASTNGGEQYF
TGTGCCAGCACGAATGGGGGCGAGCAGTACTTC
>TRBJ1-4|TRBD1|TRBV7-9|few
CASSSRDRGKSNEKLFF
TGTGCCAGCAGCTCCCGGGACAGGGGGAAGAGTAATGAAAAACTGTTTTTT
>TRBJ1-4|NA|TRBV5-6|few
CASSVDSRVEKLFF
TGTGCCAGCAGCGTGGACAGCCGAGTTGAAAAACTGTTTTTT
>TRBJ2-7|NA|TRBV6-5|NA
CASSLGSSYEQYF
TGTGCCAGCAGCTTAGGTAGCTCCTACGAGCAGTACTTC
>TRBJ2-2|NA|TRBV14|few
CASSQVGEITGELFF
TGTGCCAGCAGCCAAGTTGGGGAAATCACCGGGGAGCTGTTTTTT
>TRBJ2-1|NA|TRBV12-3/TRBV12-4|many
CASSLGRSRNNEQFF
TGTGCCAGCAGTTTAGGTAGGTCCAGAAACAATGAGCAGTTCTTC
>TRBJ2-3|NA|TRBV5-1|few
CASSETSGADTQYF
TGCGCCAGCAGCGAAACTAGTGGGGCGGATACGCAGTATTTT
>TRBJ2-7|NA|TRBV20-1|NA
CSARLHSEQYF
TGCAGTGCTAGACTGCACTCCGAGCAGTACTTC
>TRBJ2-7|TRBD1|TRBV30|many
CAWSVLQGLRGEQYF
TGTGCCTGGAGTGTACTACAGGGGTTAAGAGGCGAGCAGTACTTC
>TRBJ2-7|NA|TRBV19|medium-sized
CASSIGRGGAEQYF
TGTGCCAGTAGTATAGGTAGAGGGGGTGCCGAGCAGTACTTC
>TRBJ2-3|TRBD2|TRBV18|NA
CASSPTAGGRDTQYF
TGTGCCAGCTCACCGACAGCGGGAGGGCGAGATACGCAGTATTTT
>TRBJ2-3|TRBD2|TRBV7-3|NA
CASSPSGIWEDTQYF
TGTGCCAGCAGCCCTAGCGGGATATGGGAAGATACGCAGTATTTT
>TRBJ2-3|TRBD2|TRBV6-4|NA
CASSEGAGVADTQYF
TGTGCCAGCAGTGAGGGCGCGGGAGTGGCAGATACGCAGTATTTT
>TRBJ1-2|NA|TRBV18|few
CASSVGQNYGYTF
TGTGCCAGCTCAGTCGGACAGAACTATGGCTACACCTTC
>TRBJ2-1|TRBD1|TRBV29-1|medium-sized
CSVDKKDREYEQFF
TGCAGCGTTGATAAAAAGGACAGGGAGTATGAGCAGTTCTTC
>TRBJ2-7|TRBD1|TRBV6-1|few
CASSEGGGRRYEQYF
TGTGCCAGCAGTGAAGGAGGGGGCCGCCGCTACGAGCAGTACTTC
>TRBJ1-5|NA|TRBV29-1|medium-sized
CSVRDSGQPQHF
TGCAGCGTCCGAGATTCGGGTCAGCCCCAGCATTTT
>TRBJ2-3|TRBD2|TRBV6-2/TRBV6-3|NA
CASSYGTNPDTQYF
TGTGCCAGCAGTTACGGGACTAATCCAGATACGCAGTATTTT
>TRBJ1-1|NA|TRBV5-3|few
CARSTAHRDYTEAFF
TGTGCCAGAAGCACCGCACACAGGGACTACACTGAAGCTTTCTTT
>TRBJ1-1|NA|TRBV7-2|few
CASRGGLAEAFF
TGTGCCAGCAGAGGGGGGCTGGCTGAAGCTTTCTTT
>TRBJ1-2|NA|TRBV20-1|NA
CSASLSGGFGYTF
TGCAGTGCTAGCCTCTCGGGAGGGTTTGGCTACACCTTC
>TRBJ2-3|TRBD1|TRBV7-6|NA
CASSSRQGGSTDTQYF
TGTGCCAGCAGCTCAAGACAGGGGGGCAGCACAGATACGCAGTATTTT
>TRBJ2-7|NA|TRBV30|medium-sized
CAWSLGFTYEQYF
TGTGCCTGGAGTCTCGGATTCACCTACGAGCAGTACTTC
>TRBJ2-2|NA|TRBV6-5|NA
CASSRGASGTGELFF
TGTGCCAGCAGTCGGGGGGCATCGGGCACCGGGGAGCTGTTTTTT
>TRBJ2-1|NA|TRBV7-2|few
CASSLVSGVGNEQFF
TGTGCCAGCAGCTTAGTCTCGGGGGTAGGGAATGAGCAGTTCTTC
>TRBJ2-1|TRBD2|TRBV20-1|NA
CSAVSGGALDEQFF
TGCAGTGCAGTTAGCGGGGGGGCTTTGGATGAGCAGTTCTTC
>TRBJ1-4|NA|TRBV5-6|NA
CASSLNTGIEKLFF
TGTGCCAGCAGCTTGAATACAGGGATTGAAAAACTGTTTTTT
>TRBJ2-7|NA|TRBV14|few
CASAGFAHYEQYF
TGTGCCAGCGCGGGGTTCGCTCACTACGAGCAGTACTTC
>TRBJ2-2|NA|TRBV27|medium-sized
CASSQGTGELFF
TGTGCCAGCAGCCAGGGTACCGGGGAGCTGTTTTTT
>TRBJ1-5|NA|TRBV19|medium-sized
CASSLTPGNQPQHF
TGTGCCAGTAGTCTTACACCGGGGAATCAGCCCCAGCATTTT
>TRBJ2-1|TRBD2|TRBV5-1|NA
CASSWTGTTYNEQFF
TGCGCCAGCAGCTGGACCGGGACTACATACAATGAGCAGTTCTTC
>TRBJ2-7|TRBD1|TRBV12-3/TRBV12-4|NA
CASSEPGQGNYEQYF
TGTGCCAGCAGTGAGCCGGGACAGGGCAACTACGAGCAGTACTTC